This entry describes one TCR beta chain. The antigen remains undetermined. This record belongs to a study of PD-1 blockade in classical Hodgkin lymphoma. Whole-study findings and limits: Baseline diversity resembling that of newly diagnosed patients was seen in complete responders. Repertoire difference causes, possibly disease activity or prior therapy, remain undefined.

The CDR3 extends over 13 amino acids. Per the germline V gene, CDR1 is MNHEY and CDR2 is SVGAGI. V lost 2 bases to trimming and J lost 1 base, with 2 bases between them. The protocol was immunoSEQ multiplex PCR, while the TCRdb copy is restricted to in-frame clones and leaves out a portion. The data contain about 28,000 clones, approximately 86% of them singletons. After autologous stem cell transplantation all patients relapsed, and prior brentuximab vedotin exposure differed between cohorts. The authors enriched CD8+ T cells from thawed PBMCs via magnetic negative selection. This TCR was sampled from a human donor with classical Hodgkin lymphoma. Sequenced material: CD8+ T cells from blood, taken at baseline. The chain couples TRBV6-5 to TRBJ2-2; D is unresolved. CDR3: CASSYQNTGELFF. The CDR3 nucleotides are TGTGCCAGCAGTTACCAGAACACCGGGGAGCTGTTTTTT.